One and the same sample provided the 16 T cell receptor beta chains below, sequenced in a study of blood T cell repertoires in COVID-19 (TCRdb year 2020). The library was produced with the immunoSEQ multiplex PCR assay. Drawn from immuneACCESS, this table holds only the in-frame rearrangements with V and J called that TCRdb kept. Clones are partly lost; checked studies trace under half to an unresolved V gene and leave the rest unexplained. A total of 300,000 to 450,000 clones appear in this sample, roughly 84% of them only once. Clones ranked in the top ten supply roughly 1% of the sample. The specimen was PBMCs or T cells enriched from blood (not recorded which). The source is a woman in her twenties or thirties who had recovered from COVID-19.

This clone was recorded once. This rearrangement joins TRBV29-1 to TRBJ1-4; 7 bases match TRBD1. Germline lookup yields CDR1 SQVTM and CDR2 ANQGSEA. The CDR3 extends over 15 amino acids. V lost 0 bases to trimming and J lost 8 bases; unmatched junction nucleotides: 9. In DNA form, the CDR3 reads TGCAGCGTTGAAGATCGAGCAGGGGGGAACGAAAAACTGTTTTTT. As protein: CSVEDRAGGNEKLFF.

The chain carries TRBV5-6 and TRBJ1-3; D gene uncertain. Per germline, CDR1 SGHDT and CDR2 YYEEEE. CDR3 length: 16 residues. The germline V and J ends were trimmed by 4 bases and 4 bases, with 18 bases remaining between them. The CDR3 spells CASSPGDQRHGNTIYF. The CDR3 DNA follows: TGTGCCAGCAGCCCGGGAGATCAACGGCACGGAAACACCATATATTTT.

The V call is TRBV11-2, the J call TRBJ1-1, with TRBD1 identical over 10 bases. The CDR3 has 18 residues. Germline CDR1 and CDR2: SGHAT and FQNNGV. Germline trimming cut 1 base from V and 5 bases from J; bases unmatched to any gene: 13. The CDR3 DNA is TGTGCCAGCAGCTTAGGGGATAGACGGGACAGGGGTGGGACTGAAGCTTTCTTT. This codes for CASSLGDRRDRGGTEAFF. Variable domain in full (rest from reference TRBV11-2 and TRBJ1-1): EAGVAQSPRYKIIEKRQSVAFWCNPISGHATLYWYQQILGQGPKLLIQFQNNGVVDDSQLPKDRFSAERLKGVDSTLKIQPAKLEDSAVYLCASSLGDRRDRGGTEAFFGQGTRLTVV.

The V gene is TRBV10-1, the J gene TRBJ2-1; the D gene is possibly TRBD2 (5 bases). Trimming cost V 4 bases and J 7 bases, with 17 bases left between them. The CDR3 sequence is 15 residues long. Germline CDR1 and CDR2: WNHNN and SYGVQD (reference sequence). The CDR3 DNA reads as TGCGCCAGCAGTGTTTACCCTTCCACGGGGAATGAGCAGTTCTTC. Translation: CASSVYPSTGNEQFF.

The chain is built from TRBV19 and TRBJ1-3; maybe TRBD1 (5 bases). The CDR3 covers 14 residues. CDR1 and CDR2 (germline): LNHDA, SQIVND (reference sequence). The germline V and J ends were trimmed by 5 bases and 0 bases, with 8 bases remaining between them. The CDR3 nucleotides read TGTGCCAGTAGTGCTCAGGGCTCTGGAAACACCATATATTTT. It specifies CASSAQGSGNTIYF.

CDR3 in DNA: TGCGCCAGCAGCTTGGGGGGACAGCTAAACACTGAAGCTTTCTTT. Residues: CASSLGGQLNTEAFF. The rearrangement joins TRBV5-1 to TRBJ1-1; the match to TRBD1 covers 7 bases. Trimming at V came to 0 bases and at J to 2 bases, leaving 4 bases not matched to a gene. Germline V lookup: CDR1 SGHRS, CDR2 YFSETQ. CDR3 length: 15 amino acids.

The chain employs TRBV6-5 and TRBJ1-5, with 7 bases that match TRBD1. Germline lookup yields CDR1 MNHEY and CDR2 SVGAGI. The V gene end was trimmed by 5 bases and the J gene end by 7 bases; junction bases not matched to a gene: 11. The CDR3 totals 15 residues. CDR3 bases: TGTGCCAGCAGTCGTATTACAGGGGATGGACAGCCCCAGCATTTT. Translated: CASSRITGDGQPQHF.

DNA for the CDR3: TGTGCCAGCAGTTTATCCCAAGGGCTAGCGGGCGAGCAGTACTTC. Translation: CASSLSQGLAGEQYF. The chain has TRBV28 and TRBJ2-7, with TRBD2 matching over 8 bases. Losses at the gene ends were 1 base for V and 6 bases for J; bases not matched to a gene: 8. Germline V gene sequence: CDR1 MDHEN, CDR2 SYDVKM. The length of the CDR3 is 15 residues. Full variable domain (missing parts from reference TRBV28 and TRBJ2-7): DVKVTQSSRYLVKRTGEKVFLECVQDMDHENMFWYRQDPGLGLRLIYFSYDVKMKEKGDIPEGYSVSREKKERFSLILESASTNQTSMYLCASSLSQGLAGEQYFGPGTRLTVT.

The genes are TRBV21-1 and TRBJ1-1. TRBV21-1 is a pseudogene. This CDR3 region has 13 residues. The CDR3 loop reads CATGGGMNTEAFF. CDR3 DNA sequence: TGTGCCACGGGTGGCGGCATGAACACTGAAGCTTTCTTT.

The chain recombines TRBV18 with TRBJ1-1; 7 bases match TRBD1. The CDR3 extends over 14 amino acids. V lost 3 bases and J lost 1; bases outside the gene matches: 2. CDR1 and CDR2 from the germline V gene are KGHSH and LQKENI. DNA for the CDR3: TGTGCCAGCTCACCCAGGGGGGCGAACACTGAAGCTTTCTTT. Residues: CASSPRGANTEAFF.

This clone was seen once. The rearrangement links TRBV27 to TRBJ1-4; 8 nucleotides line up with TRBD1. The V gene end was trimmed by 0 bases and the J gene end by 10 bases; junction bases not matched to a gene: 7. Germline-derived CDR1 and CDR2 are MNHEY and SMNVEV (reference sequence). The CDR3 extends over 15 amino acids. CDR3 sequence: CASSLSGTGRGKLFF. The CDR3 coding sequence is TGTGCCAGCAGTTTATCTGGGACAGGCCGAGGAAAACTGTTTTTT. Supplemented by reference TRBV27 and TRBJ1-4, the full variable domain reads EAQVTQNPRYLITVTGKKLTVTCSQNMNHEYMSWYRQDPGLGLRQIYYSMNVEVTDKGDVPEGYKVSRKEKRNFPLILESPSPNQTSLYFCASSLSGTGRGKLFFGSGTQLSVL.

The chain combines TRBV5-1 with TRBJ1-1, with TRBD1 as a possible D gene (6 bases). The V gene's germline CDR1 is SGHRS and CDR2 YFSETQ. Trimming left V 4 bases short and J 6 bases short, with 13 bases between. There are 13 residues in the CDR3. CDR3 protein: CASSQRKGAEAFF. For the CDR3, the DNA is TGCGCCAGCAGCCAGAGGAAGGGGGCTGAAGCTTTCTTT.

V and J are TRBV10-1 and TRBJ2-5, with 8 bases matching TRBD1. Germline CDR1 is WNHNN and CDR2 is SYGVQD (reference sequence). The ends lost 8 bases at V and 2 bases at J; junction bases unmatched: 10. CDR3 length: 15 amino acids. CDR3 sequence reads: CASPRGTGNQETQYF. The CDR3 DNA follows: TGCGCCAGCCCCCGAGGGACAGGTAATCAAGAGACCCAGTACTTC.

With respect to this clone: One junction end does not reproduce the germline sequence, and a read error may be involved. The V and J genes are TRBV28 and TRBJ1-2, with D unclear. The CDR3 has 12 amino acids. Germline lookup yields CDR1 MDHEN and CDR2 SYDVKM. The CDR3 region is CASSLREAPPHF. CDR3 sequence (DNA): TGTGCCAGCAGTCTTAGGGAGGCCCCGCCGCACTTC.

V gene TRBV19 combines with J gene TRBJ1-1; tentatively, D is TRBD1 (5 bases). Per the germline V gene, CDR1 is LNHDA and CDR2 is SQIVND (reference sequence). The CDR3 has 14 residues. V lost 8 bases and J 5 bases, leaving 18 bases between the germline ends. CDR3 amino acids: CASGGIPGVTEAFF. The CDR3 DNA sequence: TGTGCCAGTGGGGGTATCCCGGGGGTTACTGAAGCTTTCTTT.

The chain carries TRBV6-5 and TRBJ2-7, with D possibly TRBD2 on 7 matching bases. Looked up from germline, CDR1 is MNHEY and CDR2 is SVGAGI. The CDR3 is 13 amino acids. Trimming took off 10 bases at V and 2 bases at J, with 15 bases between the two ends. CDR3: CATGGGGPYEQYF. In DNA form, the CDR3 reads TGTGCCACCGGCGGGGGCGGACCCTACGAGCAGTACTTC.